This T cell receptor (beta chain) was recorded in a study of T cells after yellow fever vaccination. This clonotype was picked up a small number of times. V lost 4 bases, J lost 3 bases, and 5 bases stayed unmatched. The germline gives CDR1 SGHTA, CDR2 FQGNSA. The CDR3 extends over 14 amino acids. TCRdb re-analysed the 5' RACE reads in MiXCR, keeping a single row per CDR3 protein. The table records 350,000 or so distinct CDR3 sequences, 7% to 10% of them present only once. This specimen was PBMCs, taken 45 days after the first yellow fever vaccination. The chain employs TRBV7-2 and TRBJ1-2, with TRBD1 identical over 7 bases. This receptor was taken from a young man who received the YFV17D yellow fever vaccine. The CDR3 sequence is CASSYQGGDYGYTF. The CDR3 DNA reads TGTGCCAGCAGCTACCAGGGGGGAGACTATGGCTACACCTTC.